This T cell receptor beta chain appears in the sequencing data of a study of T cell responses to AZD1222 COVID-19 vaccine. Study-level results: None of the repertoires were sampled until the peak T cell response had passed. Clonal diversity was possibly underestimated, and white British individuals and females predominated among donors. Unmutated regions of variants are reportedly targeted by nearly half of spike-specific TCRs.

The CDR3 is 13 amino acids. Trimming stripped 6 bases from V and 8 bases from J, with 14 bases between. Regarding this clone: What it binds is unknown.

TCRdb's copy holds only in-frame clones and misses some; the assay was immunoSEQ multiplex PCR. The table lists approximately 70,000 clones, around 82% of them singletons. The clonotype originates from an adult who received the AZD1222 COVID-19 vaccine. The J gene is TRBJ2-1, the V gene TRBV12-3 or TRBV12-4; D may be TRBD1 (6 bases). Here the sequenced sample was peripheral blood, taken 28 days after the second AZD1222 dose. Written as DNA, the CDR3 is TGTGCCAGCAGCTCTACAGGGAACCATGAGCAGTTCTTC. Protein sequence: CASSSTGNHEQFF.